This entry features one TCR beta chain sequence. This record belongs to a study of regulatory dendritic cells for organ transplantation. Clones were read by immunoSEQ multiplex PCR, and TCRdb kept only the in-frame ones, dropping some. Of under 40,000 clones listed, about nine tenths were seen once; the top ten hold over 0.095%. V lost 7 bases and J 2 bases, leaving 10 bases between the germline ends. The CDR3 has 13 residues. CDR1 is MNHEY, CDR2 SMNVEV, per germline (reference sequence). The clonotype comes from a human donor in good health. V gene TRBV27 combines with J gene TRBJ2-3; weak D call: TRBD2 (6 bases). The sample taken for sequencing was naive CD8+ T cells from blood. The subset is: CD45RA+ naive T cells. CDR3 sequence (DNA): TGTGCCAGCATGGGGGGAATCACAGATACGCAGTATTTT. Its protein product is CASMGGITDTQYF.